This T cell receptor (beta chain) was profiled in a study of vaccination and CD4 T cells after COVID-19 (dated by TCRdb to between 2021 and 2022). Turning to the overall study: SARS-CoV-2 positivity had been established in the convalescent patients by nasal swab PCR, and mild disease was recorded in several of these patients and severe disease in one. Six males and four females were included in the convalescent cohort, with two Hispanic individuals, seven Caucasians, two Asians and one multiracial person represented. Participants received two doses of either the Pfizer-BioNTech BNT162b2 vaccine (n=8) or the Moderna mRNA-1273 vaccine (n=2). Post-COVID blood samples from convalescent patients were collected a median of about 110 days after diagnosis, with a range of 35 to 161 days. The time from the second vaccine dose to post-vaccine blood sampling had a median of roughly 77 days and ranged from roughly 13 to 241 days. Overlapping spike peptide pools from SARS-CoV-2 and from the common cold coronaviruses HCoV-NL63, HCoV-OC43 and HCoV-229E were used as culture stimuli. As controls, cultures received a CEFX viral epitope pool (the positive control), an HIV-1 Nef peptide pool (the negative control), or no peptide at all. The spike-specific CD4+ TCR repertoire was compared before and after mRNA vaccination in approximately 9 COVID-19 convalescent patients and a few infection-naive healthy vaccine recipients. What the work shows at the level of the full study, not this receptor alone: Of the vaccine-specific clones found in convalescent patients, nearly all (304 of 307) were mono-reactive for SARS-CoV-2 spike instead of being cross-reactive with common cold coronaviruses. The median number of SARS-CoV-2-reactive clonotypes rose from 21 after infection to roughly 38 after vaccination, but the change was not significant. In convalescent patients, a median around 86% of post-vaccine SARS-CoV-2-reactive clones were detected only after vaccination, suggesting vaccine-specific priming. The number of convalescent patients in the study was relatively small, and the study did not examine early timepoints following natural infection.

With regard to this clonotype: Its antigen remains unidentified. Base-call qualities are not available, and no considerably larger clone is one nucleotide away.

The receptor library was made with PCR. DNA from cultured CD4+ T cells was subjected to TCR sequencing with the Oncomine TCR Beta short-read assay at the Johns Hopkins FTIC core. The QIAamp micro DNA kit was used to extract genomic DNA from the cultured CD4+ T cells. Oncomine TCR Beta libraries from cultured CD4+ T cells were pooled using unique dual indexes and sequenced on an Illumina iSeq 100. The authors processed their data as follows. Non-productive sequences were removed, and CDR3s that did not start with C, did not end with F or W, or were shorter than 7 amino acids were discarded. Antigen-specific clonotypes were identified using the MANAFEST web application through comparison of peptide-stimulated wells with reference and other culture wells. An FDR below 0.05, an odds ratio above 5, and a productive frequency above 0.1% in at least two of three replicate wells were required for clones to be considered positive. Clonotypes that were significantly expanded in both SARS-CoV-2 spike wells and at least one common cold coronavirus spike condition were defined as cross-reactive. CDR3 homology was assessed with Levenshtein distances (stringdist) and unrooted phylogenetic trees (ape) in R version 3.6.1. Through fastp at Q25 and MiXCR, TCRdb rebuilt clones from the public reads, retaining in-frame beta chains. When rows share a CDR3 protein, they turn into one entry using the most common DNA and genes. Here the V and J calls rest on TCRdb's processing, not on the authors' analysis. Recorded for this sample are some 15,000 distinct CDR3 sequences; 40% to 60% of them occurred a single time. The ten largest clonotypes hold around 15% of the sample.

The treatment or condition label corresponds to: approximately 9-day PBMC culture with coronavirus spike peptide pools or control peptides (ViraFEST assay). The ViraFEST assay was used in the study, in which antigen-specific T cells were expanded with peptide pools and expanded clonotypes were subsequently identified by TCR sequencing. The convalescent patients' positive SARS-CoV-2 PCR tests were from March to December 2020, which was before the Alpha, Beta and Delta variants emerged in the United States. Roughly 2.1 million PBMCs per well were cultured in IMDM with approximately 5% human AB serum and 7.5 to 10 IU/ml IL-2, plus 10 ug/ml peptide pools. Half of the culture medium was replaced with fresh IL-2-containing medium on days 3 and 7. Once the cells had been in culture for about 10 days, the EasySep CD4+ T cell isolation kit was used to isolate CD4+ T cells by negative selection. PBMCs were separated from whole blood using Ficoll-Paque Plus gradient centrifugation and then either used fresh or cryopreserved at -140C. Triplicate wells were generally used for each culture condition.

The CDR3 holds 14 amino acids from the cysteine to the phenylalanine. Of the read, only the CDR3 DNA is kept; its 42 bases are in frame from base 1. Here V drops 6 bases and J drops 0 bases, and the junction holds 4 bases not matched to any gene. CDR1 SNHLY and CDR2 FYNNEI are derived from the germline V gene. This clonotype was sampled from a human donor who had recovered from COVID-19. The chain was built from TRBV2 and TRBJ1-1, with 7 bases aligning to TRBD1. The specimen was CD4+ T cells from blood, cultured in vitro, collected before SARS-CoV-2 vaccination. The DNA is TGTGCCAGCAGCCTGGGACAGCTGAACACTGAAGCTTTCTTT. It specifies CASSLGQLNTEAFF. Here the CDR3 is joined to the reference TRBV2 and TRBJ1-1 genes, and the full variable domain is: EPEVTQTPSHQVTQMGQEVILRCVPISNHLYFYWYRQILGQKVEFLVSFYNNEISEKSEIFDDQFSVERPDGSNFTLKIRSTKLEDSAMYFCASSLGQLNTEAFFGQGTRLTVV.